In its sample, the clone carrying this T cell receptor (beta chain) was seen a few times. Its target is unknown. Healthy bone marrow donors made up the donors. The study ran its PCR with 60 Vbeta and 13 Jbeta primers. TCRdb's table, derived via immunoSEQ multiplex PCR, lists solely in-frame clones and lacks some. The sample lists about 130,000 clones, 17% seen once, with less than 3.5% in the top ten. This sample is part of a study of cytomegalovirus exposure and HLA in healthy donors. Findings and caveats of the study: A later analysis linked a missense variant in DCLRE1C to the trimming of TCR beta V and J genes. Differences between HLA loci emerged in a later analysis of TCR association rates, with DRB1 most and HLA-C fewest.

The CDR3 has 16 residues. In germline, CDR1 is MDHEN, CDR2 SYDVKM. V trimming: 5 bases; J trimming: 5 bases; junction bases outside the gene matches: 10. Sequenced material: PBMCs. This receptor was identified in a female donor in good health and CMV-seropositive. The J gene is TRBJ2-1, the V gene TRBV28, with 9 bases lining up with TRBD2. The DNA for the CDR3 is TGTGCCAGCAGTCCCCCGTTAGCGGGAGTCCACAATGAGCAGTTCTTC. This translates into CASSPPLAGVHNEQFF.